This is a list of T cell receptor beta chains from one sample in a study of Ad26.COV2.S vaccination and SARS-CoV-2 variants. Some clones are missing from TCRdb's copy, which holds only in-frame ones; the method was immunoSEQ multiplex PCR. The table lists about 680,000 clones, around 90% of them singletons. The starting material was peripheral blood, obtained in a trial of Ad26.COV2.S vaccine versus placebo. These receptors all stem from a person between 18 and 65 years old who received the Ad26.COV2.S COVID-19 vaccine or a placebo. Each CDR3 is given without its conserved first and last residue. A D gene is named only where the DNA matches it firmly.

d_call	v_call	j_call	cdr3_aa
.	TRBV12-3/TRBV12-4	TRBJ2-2	ASTTGGTGELF
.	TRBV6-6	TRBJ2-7	ASSRQGSSSYEQY
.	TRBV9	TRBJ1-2	ASSREGGSYT
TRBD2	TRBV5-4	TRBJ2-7	ASSFGGGVSYEQY
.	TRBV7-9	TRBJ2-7	ASSLNGGQGTYEQY
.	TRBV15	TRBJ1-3	ATSSQPQGFTGNTIY
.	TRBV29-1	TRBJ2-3	SVRRGDTQY
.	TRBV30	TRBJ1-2	ALGRSALKGYT
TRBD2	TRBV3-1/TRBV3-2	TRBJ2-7	ASSSGLAGTYEQY
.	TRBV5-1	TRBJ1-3	ASSLASDAGNTIY
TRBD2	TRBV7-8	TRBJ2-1	ASSLLPSGISYNEQF
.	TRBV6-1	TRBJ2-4	ASSEGSRKNIQY
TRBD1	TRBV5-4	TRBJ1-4	ASSLPGTGGEKLF
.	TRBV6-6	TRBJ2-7	ASSYYSSYEQY
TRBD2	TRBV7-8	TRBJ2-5	ASSLASGGTQETQY
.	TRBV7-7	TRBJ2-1	ASSQQGNEQF
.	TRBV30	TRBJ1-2	AWSRPINYGYT
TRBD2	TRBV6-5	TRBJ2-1	ASSRLAGGVNEQF
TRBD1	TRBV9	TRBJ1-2	AIPGQGAEGGYT
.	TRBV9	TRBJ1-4	ASSTHAADEKLF
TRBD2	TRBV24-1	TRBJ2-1	ATEPSGRNEQF
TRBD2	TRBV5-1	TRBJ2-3	ASSPRTSVMPRAITDTQY
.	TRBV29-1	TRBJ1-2	SSEGDWGVYT
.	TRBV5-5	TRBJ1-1	ASILGPTGKTEAF
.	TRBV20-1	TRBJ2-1	SASRLVPYNEQF
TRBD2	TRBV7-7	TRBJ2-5	ASSLGLAGGQETQY
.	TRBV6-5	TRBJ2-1	ASSYSNEQF
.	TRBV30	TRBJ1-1	AWGGLGTNTEAF
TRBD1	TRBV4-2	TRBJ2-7	ASSPTGGNSYEQY
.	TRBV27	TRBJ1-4	ASSLNYRVEKLF
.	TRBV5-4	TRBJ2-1	ASSLLNEQF
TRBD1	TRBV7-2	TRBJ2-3	ASSWRQGAGDTQY
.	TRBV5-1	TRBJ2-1	ASSLVPASSYNEQF
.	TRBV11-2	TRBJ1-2	ASSPAAPYGYT
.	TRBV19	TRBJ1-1	ASSFANTEAF
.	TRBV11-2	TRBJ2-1	ASSAYRVGEQF
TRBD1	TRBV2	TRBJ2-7	ASSKQGFFSYEQY
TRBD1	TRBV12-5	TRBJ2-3	ASGLGQGDTDTQY
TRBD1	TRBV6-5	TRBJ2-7	ATLGDSPYEQY
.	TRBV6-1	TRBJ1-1	ASSEDRSRGGVWWSNTEAF
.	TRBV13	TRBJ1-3	ASSLGGNTIY
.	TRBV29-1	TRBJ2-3	SVEGYRDPLGPDTQY
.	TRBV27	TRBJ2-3	ASRGSHTQY
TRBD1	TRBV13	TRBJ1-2	ASSLDRGDGYT